Presented here are 31 T cell receptor beta chains from one specimen sequenced in a study of blood T cell repertoires in COVID-19. This table comes from immunoSEQ multiplex PCR, and its TCRdb copy is limited to in-frame clones, with some not included. The table lists 320,000 or so clones, about nine tenths of them singletons. The sample taken for sequencing was PBMCs or T cells enriched from blood (not recorded which). All receptors come from a man between 60 and 70 years old who had recovered from COVID-19.

This chain connects TRBV18 to TRBJ2-3; 11 positions agree with TRBD1. V lost 6 bases and J lost 5; bases outside the gene matches: 7. The CDR3 is 15 residues long. Germline V CDR1 and CDR2: KGHSH, LQKENI. The CDR3 DNA follows: TGTGCCAGCTCCCCCGGGACAGGGGGTAGAGATACGCAGTATTTT. Its protein is CASSPGTGGRDTQYF.

V is TRBV11-3 and J is TRBJ2-1, with 7 bases aligning to TRBD2. Germline values: CDR1 SGHNT, CDR2 YENEEA. There are 15 residues in the CDR3. J lost 0 bases, V lost 10 bases, and 9 bases had no gene match. DNA for the CDR3: TGTGCCACCCGCGGGGGTCTCCACTCCTACAATGAGCAGTTCTTC. As protein: CATRGGLHSYNEQFF.

This chain joins TRBV4-1 and TRBJ2-3, with no clear D. This CDR3 contains 13 residues. The ends were cut back, 2 bases at V and 2 bases at J, with 5 bases in the middle. Germline-derived CDR1 and CDR2 are MGHRA and YSYEKL. The CDR3 DNA follows: TGCGCCAGCAGCCAAACAGTCACAGATACGCAGTATTTT. This encodes CASSQTVTDTQYF.

The chain carries TRBV7-2 and TRBJ2-5; 9 bases align to TRBD2. Per the germline V gene, CDR1 is SGHTA and CDR2 is FQGNSA. The CDR3 length is 16 residues. Losses at the gene ends were 5 bases for V and 2 bases for J; bases not matched to a gene: 9. The DNA for the CDR3 is TGTGCCAGCAGCCCCGGGGTAGCGGGAGATCAAGAGACCCAGTACTTC. Translating gives CASSPGVAGDQETQYF.

This rearrangement joins TRBV18 to TRBJ2-7, with 11 bases lining up with TRBD2. The CDR3 is 15 amino acids. Germline loops: CDR1 KGHSH, CDR2 LQKENI. V trimming: 4 bases; J trimming: 1 base; junction bases outside the gene matches: 3. This CDR3 reads CASSLTSGKSYEQYF. Written as DNA, the CDR3 is TGTGCCAGCTCACTGACTAGCGGGAAATCCTACGAGCAGTACTTC.

This clone appeared once. The chain joins TRBV7-3 to TRBJ1-6, with D possibly being TRBD1 (5 bases). The V and J ends lost 8 bases and 7 bases respectively, with 24 bases between them. Germline CDR1 is SGHTA and CDR2 is FQGTGA. The length of the CDR3 is 17 residues. The CDR3 loop is CASDSHSGEFENSPLHF. In DNA, the CDR3 is TGTGCCAGCGACTCTCATTCGGGGGAATTTGAAAATTCACCCCTCCACTTT.

The chain uses TRBV24-1 and TRBJ2-3; D may be TRBD2 (5 bases). This CDR3 comprises 16 residues. Deletions cut 1 base from V and 0 bases from J, with 10 bases between. The germline gives CDR1 KGHDR, CDR2 SFDVKD. The CDR3 here is CATSDLGSGSTDTQYF. In DNA form, the CDR3 reads TGTGCCACCAGTGATTTAGGAAGCGGAAGCACAGATACGCAGTATTTT.

This clone appeared a single time. The genes are TRBV20-1 and TRBJ2-7; 9 positions agree with TRBD1. This CDR3 is 13 amino acids long. CDR1 is DFQATT and CDR2 is SNEGSKA in the germline V gene (reference sequence). J gave up 4 bases and V 3 bases, and 4 bases lay outside the gene matches. Here the CDR3 DNA reads TGCAGTGCTAGTACAGGGGGCGGGTACGAGCAGTACTTC. This translates into CSASTGGGYEQYF.

The chain joins TRBV7-3 to TRBJ2-3; 7 bases map to TRBD2. V trimming: 6 bases; J trimming: 3 bases; junction bases outside the gene matches: 6. This CDR3 has 14 amino acids. The V gene's germline CDR1 is SGHTA and CDR2 FQGTGA. CDR3 residues: CASSSSSGTDTQYF. Here the CDR3 DNA reads TGTGCCAGCAGTTCGAGTAGCGGGACAGATACGCAGTATTTT.

This clone has a single count. The CDR3 protein is CASSLRAGDAKNIQYF. CDR3 bases: TGCGCCAGCAGCTTGCGCGCCGGGGATGCCAAAAACATTCAGTACTTC. This sequence joins TRBV5-1 and TRBJ2-4, with D possibly TRBD2 on 5 matching bases. The CDR3 loop spans 16 amino acids. Germline V gives CDR1 SGHRS, CDR2 YFSETQ. V dropped 1 base and J dropped 1 base, with 12 bases sitting between them.

The chain has TRBV4-1 and TRBJ2-2; 7 bases match TRBD1. There are 15 residues in the CDR3. After removal of 6 bases from V and 3 bases from J, the junction contained 7 bases not matched to a gene. Germline CDR1 is MGHRA and CDR2 is YSYEKL. CDR3 bases: TGCGCCAGCAGGGATGGGGACAGAGACACCGGGGAGCTGTTTTTT. This sequence encodes CASRDGDRDTGELFF.

The chain uses TRBV11-2 and TRBJ2-1; D possibly corresponds to TRBD1 (6 bases). V was pared by 4 bases and J by 7 bases, with 14 bases between. Germline CDR1 is SGHAT and CDR2 is FQNNGV. The CDR3 runs to 14 residues. This chain's CDR3 is CASSSDRSLNEQFF. The CDR3 DNA sequence: TGTGCCAGCAGCTCCGACAGGTCTTTGAATGAGCAGTTCTTC.

This clone was counted a few times. The CDR3 sequence: CASSYEDFEADTQYF. The CDR3 DNA is TGTGCCAGCAGTTACGAGGACTTCGAGGCGGATACGCAGTATTTT. The rearrangement joins TRBV6-2 or TRBV6-3 to TRBJ2-3; possible D gene TRBD2, 5 bases. CDR1 is MNHEY, CDR2 SVGEGT, per germline. Trimming removed 2 bases at V and 6 bases at J, with 15 bases between. This CDR3 contains 15 residues.

The rearrangement links TRBV9 to TRBJ1-3; D is perhaps TRBD1 (6 bases). V was shortened by 3 bases and J by 2 bases, with 18 bases between the two germline ends. The CDR3 loop spans 17 amino acids. Germline V gives CDR1 SGDLS, CDR2 YYNGEE. The CDR3 nucleotides read TGTGCCAGCAGCGCGAGAGGGGGGGCGGCGCCTGGAAACACCATATATTTT. As protein: CASSARGGAAPGNTIYF.

The V gene is TRBV6-4, the J gene TRBJ2-1, with TRBD2 matching 14 bases. CDR1 MRHNA and CDR2 SNTAGT come from the germline V gene. The CDR3 length is 14 residues. The V segment lost 6 bases and the J segment 9 bases; nucleotides outside the gene matches: 4. This chain's CDR3 is CASRTGLAGVEQFF. The CDR3 DNA reads TGTGCCAGCAGAACGGGACTAGCGGGAGTTGAGCAGTTCTTC.

V and J are TRBV29-1 and TRBJ1-3, with TRBD1 identical over 9 bases. The V gene's germline CDR1 is SQVTM and CDR2 ANQGSEA. Trimming at V came to 7 bases and at J to 2 bases, leaving 0 bases not matched to a gene. CDR3 length: 12 residues. For the CDR3, the DNA is TGCAGCGGGACAGGGGCTGGAAACACCATATATTTT. Protein sequence: CSGTGAGNTIYF. The complete variable domain, with remaining parts taken from reference TRBV29-1 and TRBJ1-3, reads SAVISQKPSRDICQRGTSLTIQCQVDSQVTMMFWYRQQPGQSLTLIATANQGSEATYESGFVIDKFPISRPNLTFSTLTVSNMSPEDSSIYLCSGTGAGNTIYFGEGSWLTVV.

The gene calls are TRBV3-1 (or the pseudogene TRBV3-2) and TRBJ2-3; D remains unclear. V dropped 6 bases and J dropped 4 bases, with 8 bases sitting between them. The CDR3 has 12 amino acids. CDR1 LGHDT and CDR2 YNNKEL come from the germline V gene (reference sequence). In DNA form, the CDR3 reads TGTGCCAGCAGTTTACTCTCAGATACGCAGTATTTT. The encoded protein is CASSLLSDTQYF.

The rearrangement links TRBV5-1 to TRBJ2-7; a possible D gene is TRBD1 (5 bases). Germline assignment: CDR1 SGHRS and CDR2 YFSETQ. Trimming took off 4 bases at V and 4 bases at J, with 18 bases between the two ends. The CDR3 is 15 residues long. Here the CDR3 reads CASSPRPRTLYEQYF. CDR3 sequence (DNA): TGCGCCAGCAGCCCTAGACCTCGGACACTTTACGAGCAGTACTTC.

The chain links TRBV5-3 to TRBJ2-1, with 7 positions matching TRBD1. TRBV5-3 counts as an open reading frame of uncertain function. This CDR3 has 18 amino acids. Trimming removed 3 bases from V and 6 bases from J; junction bases left unmatched: 18. The CDR3, as DNA: TGTGCCAGAAGCTCCTACAGGGGTTCCCCCGATTGTATCAATGAGCAGTTCTTC. Its translation is CARSSYRGSPDCINEQFF.

The J gene is TRBJ1-1, the V gene TRBV5-4; TRBD1 matches 8 bases. CDR1 is SGHNT and CDR2 is YYREEE in the germline V gene (reference sequence). The CDR3 spans 16 residues. Trimming took 3 bases from V and 4 from J; bases not matched to a gene: 11. The CDR3 sequence is CASSSVSTGAVTEAFF. CDR3 DNA: TGTGCCAGCAGCTCAGTATCGACAGGGGCTGTCACTGAAGCTTTCTTT.

This chain links TRBV7-6 with TRBJ2-1; the D is unclear. The CDR3 is 11 amino acids. The V end lost 2 bases, the J end lost 9 bases, and 5 bases lay between the germline ends. Germline V lookup: CDR1 SGHVS, CDR2 FNYEAQ. The CDR3 bases are TGTGCCAGCAGCTTACTCGTTGAGCAGTTCTTC. It specifies CASSLLVEQFF.

The chain couples TRBV7-2 to TRBJ1-1; TRBD1 might be the D (5 bases). Germline values: CDR1 SGHTA, CDR2 FQGNSA. The CDR3 has 14 residues. V lost 2 bases to trimming and J lost 1 base, with 8 bases between them. The CDR3 DNA sequence: TGTGCCAGCAGCTTACGTCAGGGGAACACTGAAGCTTTCTTT. Its translation is CASSLRQGNTEAFF.

The genes are TRBV5-1 and TRBJ2-5; D gene ambiguous. CDR1 is SGHRS and CDR2 is YFSETQ in the germline V gene. Trimming took 3 bases from V and 2 from J, leaving 14 bases between them. This CDR3 spans 15 amino acids. CDR3 in DNA: TGCGCCAGCAGCTCCGATATAGCTTATCAAGAGACCCAGTACTTC. Protein: CASSSDIAYQETQYF.

The V gene is TRBV4-2, the J gene TRBJ2-3, with a weak D call TRBD2 (5 bases). The CDR3 length is 14 residues. Per germline, CDR1 LGHNA and CDR2 YNFKEQ. Trimming pared 0 bases from V and 6 bases from J, leaving 10 bases between. The CDR3 nucleotides read TGTGCCAGCAGCCAAGACCTAGCTGGCGATACGCAGTATTTT. This gives the protein CASSQDLAGDTQYF.

This chain joins TRBV27 and TRBJ2-7; 9 bases line up with TRBD2. CDR1 MNHEY and CDR2 SMNVEV come from the germline V gene (reference sequence). V lost 6 bases, J lost 4 bases, and 10 bases stayed unmatched. This CDR3 has 15 amino acids. CDR3 sequence reads: CASRARGLAGYEQYF. In DNA, the CDR3 is TGTGCCAGCAGGGCGAGGGGACTAGCAGGATACGAGCAGTACTTC.

The chain employs TRBV5-4 and TRBJ1-2; 7 bases map to TRBD1. Germline V gene lookup returns CDR1 SGHNT and CDR2 YYREEE (reference sequence). The CDR3 runs 15 residues. Unmatched junction bases numbered 10, after V lost 4 bases and J lost 4 bases. The CDR3 DNA reads as TGTGCCAGCAGCACCAGACAGGGAGCTCCCTATGGCTACACCTTC. It yields the protein CASSTRQGAPYGYTF.

The table lists this clone with a count of one. The chain employs TRBV19 and TRBJ1-1; 7 positions agree with TRBD1. CDR3 length: 14 residues. V dropped 3 bases and J dropped 11; count of bases not matched to a gene: 12. Germline lookup yields CDR1 LNHDA and CDR2 SQIVND (reference sequence). This chain's CDR3 is CASSIPGQAPRAFF. The CDR3 nucleotides read TGTGCCAGTAGTATCCCCGGACAGGCCCCTAGGGCTTTCTTT. The entire variable domain, with the rest obtained from reference TRBV19 and TRBJ1-1, is as follows: DGGITQSPKYLFRKEGQNVTLSCEQNLNHDAMYWYRQDPGQGLRLIYYSQIVNDFQKGDIAEGYSVSREKKESFPLTVTSAQKNPTAFYLCASSIPGQAPRAFFGQGTRLTVV.

The chain carries TRBV24-1 and TRBJ2-2; 15 nucleotides agree with TRBD2. The CDR3 consists of 19 residues. The V and J ends lost 7 bases and 1 base, in that order; junction bases with no gene match: 9. Germline values: CDR1 KGHDR, CDR2 SFDVKD. CDR3 in DNA: TGTGCCACCAGCAATCCAGGGACTAGCGGGAGGCTGAACACCGGGGAGCTGTTTTTT. Amino acid sequence: CATSNPGTSGRLNTGELFF.

This sequence joins TRBV7-2 and TRBJ2-5; D unresolved. Germline CDR1 SGHTA, CDR2 FQGNSA. V shed 2 bases and J shed 5 bases, with 18 bases lying between them. The CDR3 consists of 16 residues. DNA for the CDR3: TGTGCCAGCAGCTTAACGGAAGCTGTTGGCGGCGAGACCCAGTACTTC. It translates to CASSLTEAVGGETQYF.

The chain employs TRBV3-1 (or the pseudogene TRBV3-2) and TRBJ2-7; 7 nucleotides align to TRBD2. The ends lost 2 bases at V and 0 bases at J; junction bases unmatched: 7. Germline V gives CDR1 LGHDT, CDR2 YNNKEL (reference sequence). This CDR3 has 16 amino acids. CDR3 in DNA: TGTGCCAGCAGCCAATTGAGGGACTACTACTCCTACGAGCAGTACTTC. It encodes CASSQLRDYYSYEQYF.

The J gene is TRBJ1-1, the V gene TRBV19; D not resolved. The CDR3 extends over 12 amino acids. Germline values: CDR1 LNHDA, CDR2 SQIVND (reference sequence). Trimming took 5 bases from V and 1 from J, leaving 5 bases between them. Here the CDR3 reads CASSFQNTEAFF. CDR3 DNA sequence: TGTGCCAGTAGTTTTCAGAACACTGAAGCTTTCTTT. The variable domain in full, completed from reference TRBV19 and TRBJ1-1, reads DGGITQSPKYLFRKEGQNVTLSCEQNLNHDAMYWYRQDPGQGLRLIYYSQIVNDFQKGDIAEGYSVSREKKESFPLTVTSAQKNPTAFYLCASSFQNTEAFFGQGTRLTVV.